This TCR beta chain came from a study of shared clonotypes between healthy human individuals. The germline gives CDR1 WSHSY, CDR2 SAAADI. The CDR3 contains 14 residues. V was clipped by 3 bases and J by 10 bases, with 16 bases between them. Unsorted PBMC samples were amplified in replicate PCRs containing about 300 ng DNA, about 28,000 T cell genomes. What was sequenced on ten immunoSEQ deep assay plates was unsorted PBMC DNA. How the authors handled the data: With immunoSEQ giving junction-only sequences and no quality scores, filtering differed. Profiled with immunoSEQ multiplex PCR; TCRdb holds only in-frame clones, not every one. V and J calls and clone size are given by that table; D and trimming were obtained from the DNA. This table has roughly 500,000 clones, over 65% appearing once. This clone was recorded many times.

This sequence originates from a woman aged 40 to 50 in good health. Some clones in this sample may be carry-over from other donors' samples. Specimen: PBMCs. The genes are TRBV10-2 and TRBJ2-1; no reliable D call. CDR3 residues: CASSDLLLVTEQFF. The CDR3 region has the DNA TGCGCCAGCAGTGACCTACTCTTAGTTACCGAGCAGTTCTTC.